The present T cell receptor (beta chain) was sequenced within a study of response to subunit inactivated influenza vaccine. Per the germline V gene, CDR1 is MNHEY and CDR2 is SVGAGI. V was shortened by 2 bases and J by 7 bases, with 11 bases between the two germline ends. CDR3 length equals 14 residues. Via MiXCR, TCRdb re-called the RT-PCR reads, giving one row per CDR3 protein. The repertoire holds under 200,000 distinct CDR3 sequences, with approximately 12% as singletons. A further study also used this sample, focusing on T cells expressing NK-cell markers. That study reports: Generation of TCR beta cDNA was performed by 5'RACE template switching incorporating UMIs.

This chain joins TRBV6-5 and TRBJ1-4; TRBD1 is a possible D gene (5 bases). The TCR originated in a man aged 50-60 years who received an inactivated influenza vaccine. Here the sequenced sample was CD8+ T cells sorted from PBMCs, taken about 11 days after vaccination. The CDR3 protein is CASSYVLGGEKLFF. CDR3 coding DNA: TGTGCCAGCAGTTACGTCCTCGGGGGTGAAAAACTGTTTTTT.